These T cell receptor beta chains were read from a single sample in a study of chemoradiotherapy in HPV16-positive cancers. Produced via immunoSEQ multiplex PCR; TCRdb's table is partial and in-frame only. The data hold about 35,000 clones, with around 93% observed a single time. Sequenced here: blood, sampled from a patient who underwent chemoradiotherapy. The receptors were sampled from a human donor with HPV-associated anogenital cancer. The CDR3 runs from the conserved cysteine through the conserved F or W. Fields, in order: clone size, D gene, J gene, V gene, CDR3 length, CDR3 DNA, CDR3 protein. D genes are given only for firm matches. Only part of the rows carry a size: once, few, many, or a class if the clone is expanded.

>.|TRBD1|TRBJ2-1|TRBV5-4|16
TGTGCCAGCAGCTTGGGACAGGGGGTCACCTACAATGAGCAGTTCTTC
CASSLGQGVTYNEQFF
>.|.|TRBJ2-3|TRBV28|15
TGTGCCAGCAGTTTACCACTAGCTGGCCCAGATACGCAGTATTTT
CASSLPLAGPDTQYF
>.|.|TRBJ2-7|TRBV5-5|14
TGTGCCAGCAGCTTGGTGGCGGGCAGCTACGAGCAGTACTTC
CASSLVAGSYEQYF
>.|TRBD1|TRBJ1-1|TRBV2|11
TGTGCCAGCAAGACAGGGACTGAAGCTTTCTTT
CASKTGTEAFF
>.|.|TRBJ2-3|TRBV11-3|16
TGTGCCAGCAGCACGGGTGCGGGTGGGGGCACAGATACGCAGTATTTT
CASSTGAGGGTDTQYF
>.|TRBD1|TRBJ1-1|TRBV2|14
TGTGCCAGCAGTGCGACAGGGACGAACACTGAAGCTTTCTTT
CASSATGTNTEAFF
>.|TRBD1|TRBJ2-3|TRBV7-6|16
TGTGCCAGCAGCTTAGCCGGACAGGGGCGGGGAGATACGCAGTATTTT
CASSLAGQGRGDTQYF
>.|TRBD1|TRBJ1-1|TRBV6-5|15
TGTGCCAGCAGTTACCAGACAGGGTGGAACACTGAAGCTTTCTTT
CASSYQTGWNTEAFF
>.|.|TRBJ2-7|TRBV11-2|12
TGTGCCAGCAGCTCCCCCTCCTACGAGCAGTACTTC
CASSSPSYEQYF
>.|.|TRBJ1-2|TRBV29-1|12
TGCAGCGTTGATTCAAGGGGTGGTGGCTACACCTTC
CSVDSRGGGYTF
>.|.|TRBJ1-1|TRBV4-2|13
TGTGCCAGCAGCCCCCCCCCGGGACGCGAAGCTTTCTTT
CASSPPPGREAFF
>.|TRBD1|TRBJ2-2|TRBV27|13
TGTGCCAGCAGTAAGGACAGGGGCCGGGAGCTGTTTTTT
CASSKDRGRELFF
>.|TRBD1|TRBJ2-3|TRBV12-5|16
TGTGCTAGTGGTTTGGTACTGGGACAGGGCGCAGATACGCAGTATTTT
CASGLVLGQGADTQYF
>.|.|TRBJ1-1|TRBV5-6|14
TGTGCCAGCAGCTTGTTCGGACTGAACACTGAAGCTTTCTTT
CASSLFGLNTEAFF
>.|.|TRBJ2-3|TRBV11-2|14
TGTGCCAGCAGCACGACCCGGGTCGTAGATACGCAGTATTTT
CASSTTRVVDTQYF
>.|.|TRBJ2-1|TRBV19|17
TGTGCCAGTATACGGACGTGGGGCGCCTCCTCCCACAATGAGCAGTTCTTC
CASIRTWGASSHNEQFF
>few|TRBD1|TRBJ2-7|TRBV11-3|14
TGTGCCAGCAGCGACAGGGACGGGATCTACGAGCAGTACTTC
CASSDRDGIYEQYF
>few|.|TRBJ1-4|TRBV6-1|13
TGTGCCAGCCAACGACAGGTTAATGAAAAACTGTTTTTT
CASQRQVNEKLFF
>.|TRBD1|TRBJ2-1|TRBV7-9|14
TGTGCCACCTATGACAGGGTTGGTTACAATGAGCAGTTCTTC
CATYDRVGYNEQFF
>.|.|TRBJ2-3|TRBV4-1|16
TGCGCCAGCAGCCAAGATGACAGTCGCTTCACAGATACGCAGTATTTT
CASSQDDSRFTDTQYF
>.|.|TRBJ2-7|TRBV19|14
TGTGCCAGTAGTCTTAGGCCGGGCCTGGACGAGCAGTACTTC
CASSLRPGLDEQYF
>.|TRBD1|TRBJ1-1|TRBV11-2|14
TGTGCCAGCAGCCTCAGGCCAGGGGGGACTGAAGCTTTCTTT
CASSLRPGGTEAFF
>.|.|TRBJ2-5|TRBV6-5|14
TGTGCCAGCAGTTACACCTCCCGGGGGGAGACCCAGTACTTC
CASSYTSRGETQYF
>.|.|TRBJ2-7|TRBV7-2|14
TGTGCCAGCAGCTTAGCTTTAGCTACCTACGAGCAGTACTTC
CASSLALATYEQYF
>.|.|TRBJ2-1|TRBV7-8|17
TGTGCCAGCAGCAGACCTCCCCCTGGGCCTGTTTACAATGAGCAGTTCTTC
CASSRPPPGPVYNEQFF
>.|.|TRBJ1-1|TRBV5-1|14
TGCGCCAGCAGCTTGAGGCGGGGTTCCACTGAAGCTTTCTTT
CASSLRRGSTEAFF
>.|.|TRBJ2-7|TRBV30|12
TGTGCCTGGAGGCGACAGATCTACGAGCAGTACTTC
CAWRRQIYEQYF
>.|.|TRBJ1-4|TRBV15|16
TGTGCCACCAGGAACCGGCAGGGGCAGGTTAATGAAAAACTGTTTTTT
CATRNRQGQVNEKLFF
>.|.|TRBJ2-7|TRBV5-4|14
TGTGCCAGCAGCTTATGGGGGGGGGCCGACGAGCAGTACTTC
CASSLWGGADEQYF
>.|.|TRBJ1-2|TRBV7-6|18
TGTGCCAGCCTTAAAGGGGCTGGGCGGCAAAGAGTGACGGATGGCTACACCTTC
CASLKGAGRQRVTDGYTF
>.|.|TRBJ1-1|TRBV30|14
TGTGCCTGGACCGGGGGGTTCTTGAACACTGAAGCTTTCTTT
CAWTGGFLNTEAFF
>once|.|TRBJ1-2|TRBV19|12
TGTGCCAGTAGTGAAACAGGGTATGGCTACACCTTC
CASSETGYGYTF
>.|.|TRBJ2-6|TRBV4-3|17
TGCGCCAGCAGCCAAGAGCCCTCTAGCTCTGGGGCCAACGTCCTGACTTTC
CASSQEPSSSGANVLTF
>.|TRBD1|TRBJ2-7|TRBV11-2|15
TGTGCCAGCAGCTTAGGGACAGGCGCCCCCTACGAGCAGTACTTC
CASSLGTGAPYEQYF
>.|.|TRBJ2-2|TRBV19|16
TGTGCCAGTACATTCGGGGGTCCACGATACACCGGGGAGCTGTTTTTT
CASTFGGPRYTGELFF
>.|.|TRBJ1-1|TRBV9|13
TGTGCCAGCAGCGCCACAGGGCGAACTGAAGCTTTCTTT
CASSATGRTEAFF
>.|TRBD1|TRBJ2-2|TRBV19|16
TGTGCCAGTAGTATAAACGGGGACAGGGCGACCGGGGAGCTGTTTTTT
CASSINGDRATGELFF
>.|.|TRBJ2-7|TRBV7-9|13
TGTGCCAGCAGCTTAGGGGTTGTCTACGAGCAGTACTTC
CASSLGVVYEQYF
>.|TRBD2|TRBJ2-1|TRBV7-3|16
TGTGCCAGCAGCTTAACGTCGGCTAGCGGGGGAGTTGAGCAGTTCTTC
CASSLTSASGGVEQFF
>.|.|TRBJ1-5|TRBV11-2|16
TGTGCCAGCAGCTTAAGCAGGGCGAGTGGGAATCAGCCCCAGCATTTT
CASSLSRASGNQPQHF
>.|.|TRBJ2-3|TRBV9|12
TGTGCCAGCAGCGTAGGGTTTGATACGCAGTATTTT
CASSVGFDTQYF
>.|.|TRBJ2-5|TRBV7-9|15
TGTGCCAGCAGCTCCCCCCGGCCCCCCGCGGAGACCCAGTACTTC
CASSSPRPPAETQYF
>.|TRBD1|TRBJ1-2|TRBV30|14
TGTGCCTGGAGGGGACAGGGGTTCGGAAATGGCTACACCTTC
CAWRGQGFGNGYTF
>.|.|TRBJ1-2|TRBV25-1|12
TGTGCCAGCAGGCCGGAGAACTATGGCTACACCTTC
CASRPENYGYTF
>.|TRBD1|TRBJ2-1|TRBV9|17
TGTGCCAGCAGCACCCCCCGGACAGGGTTTTTGGTCAATGAGCAGTTCTTC
CASSTPRTGFLVNEQFF
>.|.|TRBJ1-3|TRBV6-5|14
TGTGCCAGCAGCTGGGGGGACTCTGGAAACACCATATATTTT
CASSWGDSGNTIYF
>.|TRBD1|TRBJ2-1|TRBV7-9|14
TGTGCCAGCAGTCCCACAGGGGGCAGGAATGAGCAGTTCTTC
CASSPTGGRNEQFF
>.|.|TRBJ2-6|TRBV6-5|15
TGTGCCAGCAGGGAGGTTGACTCTGGGGCCAACGTCCTGACTTTC
CASREVDSGANVLTF
>.|.|TRBJ1-1|TRBV6-5|15
TGTGCCAGCAGTTATGAAGGAGGGGTTAAGACTGAAGCTTTCTTT
CASSYEGGVKTEAFF
>.|.|TRBJ2-7|TRBV7-6|14
TGTGCCAGCAGCTTAGGGGGGGCAGGGATTCAGCAGTACTTC
CASSLGGAGIQQYF
>.|.|TRBJ1-5|TRBV11-2|12
TGTGCCAGCAGCTTTTCCAATCAGCCCCAGCATTTT
CASSFSNQPQHF
>.|TRBD1|TRBJ2-4|TRBV2|15
TGTGCCAGCAGTGGAGGGGGCCTTGCCAAAAACATTCAGTACTTC
CASSGGGLAKNIQYF
>.|.|TRBJ1-2|TRBV27|13
TGTGCCAGCAGTCACTGGGCAGACTATGGCTACACCTTC
CASSHWADYGYTF
>.|TRBD1|TRBJ1-1|TRBV5-1|16
TGCGCCAGCAGCTCGGGGGGCAGGGGGGTGGTCACTGAAGCTTTCTTT
CASSSGGRGVVTEAFF
>.|.|TRBJ2-7|TRBV19|15
TGTGCCAGTAGTATAGAGGGCGAGGGCCCCTACGAGCAGTACTTC
CASSIEGEGPYEQYF